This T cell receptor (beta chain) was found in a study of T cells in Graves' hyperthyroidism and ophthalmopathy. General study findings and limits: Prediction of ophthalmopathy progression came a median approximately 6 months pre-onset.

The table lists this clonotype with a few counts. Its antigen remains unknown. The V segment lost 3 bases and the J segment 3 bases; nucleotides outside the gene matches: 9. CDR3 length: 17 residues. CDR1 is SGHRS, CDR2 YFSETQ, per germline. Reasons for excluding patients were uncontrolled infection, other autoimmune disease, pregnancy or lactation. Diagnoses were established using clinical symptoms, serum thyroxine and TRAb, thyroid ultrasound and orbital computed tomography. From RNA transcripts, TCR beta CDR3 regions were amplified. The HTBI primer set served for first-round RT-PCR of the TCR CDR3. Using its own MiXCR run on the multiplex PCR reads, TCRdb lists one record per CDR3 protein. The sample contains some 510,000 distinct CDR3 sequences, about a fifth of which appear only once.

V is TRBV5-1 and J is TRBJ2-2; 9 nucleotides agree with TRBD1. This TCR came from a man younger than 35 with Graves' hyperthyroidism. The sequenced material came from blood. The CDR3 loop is CASSWPPGQGYTGELFF. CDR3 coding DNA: TGCGCCAGCAGCTGGCCCCCGGGACAGGGTTACACCGGGGAGCTGTTTTTT. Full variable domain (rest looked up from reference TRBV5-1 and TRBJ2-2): KAGVTQTPRYLIKTRGQQVTLSCSPISGHRSVSWYQQTPGQGLQFLFEYFSETQRNKGNFPGRFSGRQFSNSRSEMNVSTLELGDSALYLCASSWPPGQGYTGELFFGEGSRLTVL.